The sequence of this T cell receptor beta chain was determined in a study of T cell responses to AZD1222 COVID-19 vaccine. The study's findings and limits: The peak T cell response came first, and repertoires were sampled only after it.

Generated by immunoSEQ multiplex PCR, the TCRdb table keeps only in-frame clones and is missing some. This sample has approximately 150,000 clones; about 90% occur once, and the top ten carry about 3.8%. In the case of this clone: Antigen unknown.

This CDR3 spans 14 amino acids. From germline, CDR1 is MNHEY and CDR2 SVGAGI. V was cut by 0 bases and J by 12 bases, with 12 bases left in between. The sample here was peripheral blood, taken 28 days after the second AZD1222 dose. The genes are TRBV6-5 and TRBJ1-6; D ambiguous. The source of this sequence is an adult who received the AZD1222 COVID-19 vaccine. CDR3 in amino acids: CASSYSPQAQPLHF. The CDR3 DNA follows: TGTGCCAGCAGTTACTCGCCGCAAGCACAACCCCTCCACTTT.